Listed below are T cell receptor beta chains from one sample, sequenced in a study of beta chain features in type 1 diabetes. Generated by immunoSEQ multiplex PCR, the TCRdb table keeps only in-frame clones and is missing some. The repertoire holds a few hundred thousand clones, with more than 15% as singletons. Source material: naive CD4+ T cells from blood. The receptor set was obtained from a man aged 30 to 45 with type 1 diabetes. The CDR3 runs from the conserved cysteine through the conserved F or W. A D gene is named only where the DNA matches it firmly. The size of a clone is reported for some rows only, either as once, few or many, or as a class for expanded clones.

few	TRBV9	TRBD2	TRBJ2-1	TGTGCCAGCAGCGTACTAGCGGGAGAGACTTACAATGAGCAGTTCTTC	CASSVLAGETYNEQFF
-	TRBV30	-	TRBJ2-7	TGTGCCTGGAGTCGGGACTCCTACGAGCAGTACTTC	CAWSRDSYEQYF
-	TRBV7-9	TRBD1	TRBJ2-7	TGTGCCAGCAGCCCGACAGGGGGTAGCGACGAGCAGTACTTC	CASSPTGGSDEQYF
-	TRBV29-1	TRBD2	TRBJ2-1	TGCAGCGTTGCCGGGCCTCCGGGCGGGAGGGCCAATGAGCAGTTCTTC	CSVAGPPGGRANEQFF
-	TRBV30	TRBD1	TRBJ2-1	TGTGCCTGGAGGGTATGGCAGGGGGTGGACAATGAGCAGTTCTTC	CAWRVWQGVDNEQFF
-	TRBV7-2	-	TRBJ1-4	TGTGCCAGCAGCTCGAACCCCAGGGGCACTAATGAAAAACTGTTTTTT	CASSSNPRGTNEKLFF
few	TRBV29-1	-	TRBJ2-5	TGCAGCGTTGTAGGGCTCTACCAAGAGACCCAGTACTTC	CSVVGLYQETQYF
few	TRBV30	-	TRBJ1-2	TGTGCCTGGATTAGGGGCCAGCGCTATGGCTACACCTTC	CAWIRGQRYGYTF
-	TRBV14	TRBD1	TRBJ1-1	TGTGCCAGCAGCCAACACTCCAGGGGGACTGAAGCTTTCTTT	CASSQHSRGTEAFF
-	TRBV29-1	TRBD1	TRBJ1-1	TGCAGCGTCGGGACAGGGACCACTGAAGCTTTCTTT	CSVGTGTTEAFF
few	TRBV27	TRBD2	TRBJ2-3	TGTGCCAGGGGGACTAGCGGGAGCACAGATACGCAGTATTTT	CARGTSGSTDTQYF
-	TRBV29-1	TRBD1	TRBJ2-2	TGCAGCGTTGAAACAGGGGTTACCGGGGAGCTGTTTTTT	CSVETGVTGELFF
-	TRBV25-1	TRBD1	TRBJ2-5	TGTGCCAGCAGTGATTGGGACAGGGGGCAAGAGACCCAGTACTTC	CASSDWDRGQETQYF
few	TRBV30	-	TRBJ2-1	TGTGCCTGGATGGGGGGAGTCGAGCAGTTCTTC	CAWMGGVEQFF
-	TRBV30	-	TRBJ2-7	TGTGCCTGGAGTGCCTGGCAGCGTACGTCCTACGAGCAGTACTTC	CAWSAWQRTSYEQYF
-	TRBV7-2	-	TRBJ2-5	TGTGCCAGCAGCGCTAGGGGAATGAGAGAGACCCAGTACTTC	CASSARGMRETQYF
-	TRBV11-2	TRBD2	TRBJ2-7	TGTGCCAGCAGCTCAATAGGACTAGCGGGCTCTGAGTACGAGCAGTACTTC	CASSSIGLAGSEYEQYF
-	TRBV10-3	TRBD1	TRBJ1-1	TGTGCCACCACCGGGACAGAGAACACTGAAGCTTTCTTT	CATTGTENTEAFF
few	TRBV6-5	-	TRBJ1-4	TGTGCCAGCAGCCCGGGGGAGAAAACTAATGAAAAACTGTTTTTT	CASSPGEKTNEKLFF
-	TRBV4-3	TRBD1	TRBJ2-3	TGCGCCAGCAGCCCGCTACAGGGGGAAGGGAGATGGGATACGCAGTATTTT	CASSPLQGEGRWDTQYF
few	TRBV28	-	TRBJ1-2	TGTGCCAGCAGTTTGTTTCAGGGCTACACCTTC	CASSLFQGYTF
few	TRBV30	-	TRBJ1-1	TGTGCCTGGCGTAGGACTGAAGCTTTCTTT	CAWRRTEAFF
-	TRBV25-1	-	TRBJ2-1	TGTGCCAGCAGTGATAGGAACCTCTCCTACAATGAGCAGTTCTTC	CASSDRNLSYNEQFF
few	TRBV28	-	TRBJ2-1	TGTGCCAGCAGTTCTCCCCGGACAGAGCAGTTCTTC	CASSSPRTEQFF
-	TRBV21-1	-	TRBJ2-1	TGTGCCAGCAGCACCGGACAGGGTTGGGGCAATGAGCAGTTCTTC	CASSTGQGWGNEQFF
few	TRBV18	-	TRBJ2-7	TGTGCCAGCTCACCACGGCCAGGGTACGACGAGCAGTACTTC	CASSPRPGYDEQYF
few	TRBV5-4	-	TRBJ2-3	TGTGCCAGCAACCCAAAGCAGGCAGATACGCAGTATTTT	CASNPKQADTQYF
-	TRBV11-1	TRBD2	TRBJ2-3	TGTGCCAGCAGCAAGGGACTACCAGGTAGCACAGATACGCAGTATTTT	CASSKGLPGSTDTQYF
-	TRBV28	-	TRBJ2-7	TGTGCCAGCAGTTTTACGGGCCCCTACGAGCAGTACTTC	CASSFTGPYEQYF
few	TRBV30	TRBD1	TRBJ2-7	TGTGCCTGGAGGACTCGGGGACAGACCTCCTACGAGCAGTACTTC	CAWRTRGQTSYEQYF
-	TRBV6-6	-	TRBJ2-7	TGTGCCAGCAGTTCAGGATACAGGGACGAGCAGTACTTC	CASSSGYRDEQYF
-	TRBV2	-	TRBJ2-1	TGTGCCAGCAGTGATCAACCAGGGAGAGGGAATGAGCAGTTCTTC	CASSDQPGRGNEQFF
once	TRBV28	-	TRBJ1-2	TGTGCCAGCAGTGGTGGCCGATATGGCTACACCTTC	CASSGGRYGYTF
few	TRBV7-3	TRBD1	TRBJ2-2	TGTGCCAGCAGCCCGAGACGCGGGACAGGGTTTACCGGGGAGCTGTTTTTT	CASSPRRGTGFTGELFF
few	TRBV29-1	-	TRBJ1-1	TGCAGCGTTGTTCGTCAGGGATCGAACACTGAAGCTTTCTTT	CSVVRQGSNTEAFF
few	TRBV30	-	TRBJ1-4	TGTGCCTGGAGTCCTAAACAGGGAGAGGGTAATGAAAAACTGTTTTTT	CAWSPKQGEGNEKLFF
-	TRBV27	TRBD1	TRBJ2-5	TGTGCCAGCAGTTACCTCGGGACAGGCCCGGTAAAGACCCAGTACTTC	CASSYLGTGPVKTQYF
-	TRBV14	TRBD1	TRBJ2-7	TGTGCCAGCAGCCACCTGCCGGGACAGGGGAACTACGAGCAGTACTTC	CASSHLPGQGNYEQYF
few	TRBV19	-	TRBJ1-2	TGTGCCAGTACCACGACAGCTACTGGCTATGGCTACACCTTC	CASTTTATGYGYTF
few	TRBV5-1	TRBD2	TRBJ2-1	TGCGCCAGCAGCTTGGTTCTTACTAGCGGGAGTGGAGATGAGCAGTTCTTC	CASSLVLTSGSGDEQFF
-	TRBV7-9	-	TRBJ2-5	TGTGCCAGCACACCAGGGGAGACCCAGTACTTC	CASTPGETQYF